This T cell receptor (beta chain) was retrieved from a study of blood T cell repertoires in COVID-19. Assay: immunoSEQ multiplex PCR; the TCRdb copy retains only in-frame clones and omits some. This table has over 85,000 clones, 80% to 95% appearing once. This CDR3 is built from 17 residues. The sequence came from a human donor with active COVID-19. The donor label of this sample is uncertain. This chain links TRBV21-1 with TRBJ1-6; TRBD1, the table's D call, lacks a check against the DNA. TRBV21-1 is recorded as a pseudogene. Material for sequencing was peripheral blood. CDR3 loop: CASSSKGCRGLSSPLHF. As DNA, the CDR3 is TGTGCCAGCAGTTCCAAAGGTTGCAGGGGCCTCAGCTCACCCCTCCACTTT.